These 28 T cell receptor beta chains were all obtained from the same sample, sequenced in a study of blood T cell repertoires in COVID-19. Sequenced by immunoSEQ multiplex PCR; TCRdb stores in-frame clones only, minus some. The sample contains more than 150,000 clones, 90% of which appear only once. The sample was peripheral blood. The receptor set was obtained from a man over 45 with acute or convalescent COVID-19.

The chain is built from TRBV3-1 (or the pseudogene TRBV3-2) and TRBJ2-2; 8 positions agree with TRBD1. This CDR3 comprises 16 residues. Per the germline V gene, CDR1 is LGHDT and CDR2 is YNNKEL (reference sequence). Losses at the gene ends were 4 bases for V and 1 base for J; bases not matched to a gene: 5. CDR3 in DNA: TGTGCCAGCAGCCCCAGACAGGGGAAGAACACCGGGGAGCTGTTTTTT. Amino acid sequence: CASSPRQGKNTGELFF.

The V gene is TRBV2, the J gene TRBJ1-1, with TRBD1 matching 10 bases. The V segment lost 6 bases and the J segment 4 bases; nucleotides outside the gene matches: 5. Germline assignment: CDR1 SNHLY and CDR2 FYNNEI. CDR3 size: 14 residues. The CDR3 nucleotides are TGTGCCAGCAGGCCGGGACAGGGGCGCACTGAAGCTTTCTTT. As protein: CASRPGQGRTEAFF.

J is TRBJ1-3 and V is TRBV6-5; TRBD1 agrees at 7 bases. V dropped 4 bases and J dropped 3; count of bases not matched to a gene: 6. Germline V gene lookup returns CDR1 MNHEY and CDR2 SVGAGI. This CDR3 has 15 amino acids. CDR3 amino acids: CASSFTTGVGNTIYF. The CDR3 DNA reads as TGTGCCAGCAGTTTCACCACAGGGGTTGGAAACACCATATATTTT.

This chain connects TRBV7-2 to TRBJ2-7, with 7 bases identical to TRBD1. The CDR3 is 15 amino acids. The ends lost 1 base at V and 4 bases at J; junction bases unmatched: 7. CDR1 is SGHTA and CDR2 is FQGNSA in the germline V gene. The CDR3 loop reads CASSLEQGLSYEQYV. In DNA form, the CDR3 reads TGTGCCAGCAGCTTAGAACAGGGGCTATCATACGAGCAGTACGTC.

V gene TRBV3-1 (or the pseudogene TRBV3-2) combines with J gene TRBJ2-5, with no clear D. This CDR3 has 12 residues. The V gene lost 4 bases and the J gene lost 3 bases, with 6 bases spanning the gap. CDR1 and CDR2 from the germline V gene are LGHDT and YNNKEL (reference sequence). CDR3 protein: CASSLTEETQYF. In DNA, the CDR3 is TGTGCCAGCAGCCTCACAGAAGAGACCCAGTACTTC.

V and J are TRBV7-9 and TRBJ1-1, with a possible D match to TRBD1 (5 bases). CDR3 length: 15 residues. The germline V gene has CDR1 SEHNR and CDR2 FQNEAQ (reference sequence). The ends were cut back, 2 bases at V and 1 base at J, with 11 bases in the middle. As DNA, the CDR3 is TGTGCCAGCAGCTTACCGAAACAGGAGAACACTGAAGCTTTCTTT. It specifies CASSLPKQENTEAFF.

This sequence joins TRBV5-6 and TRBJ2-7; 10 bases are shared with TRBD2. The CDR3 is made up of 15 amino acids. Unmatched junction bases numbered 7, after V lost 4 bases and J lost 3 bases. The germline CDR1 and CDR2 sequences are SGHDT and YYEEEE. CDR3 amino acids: CASSPRTSGHYEQYV. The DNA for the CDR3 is TGTGCCAGCAGCCCGCGGACTAGCGGACACTACGAGCAGTACGTC.

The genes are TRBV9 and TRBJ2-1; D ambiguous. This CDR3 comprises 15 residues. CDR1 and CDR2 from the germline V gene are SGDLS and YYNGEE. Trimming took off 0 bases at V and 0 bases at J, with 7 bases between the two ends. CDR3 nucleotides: TGTGCCAGCAGCGTAGTGAGCTCCTCCTACAATGAGCAGTTCTTC. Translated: CASSVVSSSYNEQFF.

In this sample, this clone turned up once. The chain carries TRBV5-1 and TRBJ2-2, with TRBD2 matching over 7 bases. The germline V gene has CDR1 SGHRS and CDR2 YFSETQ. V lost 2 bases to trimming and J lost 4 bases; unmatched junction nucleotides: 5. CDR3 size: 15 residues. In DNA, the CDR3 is TGCGCCAGCAGCTTTCTAGCGGAGCTCACCGGGGAGCTGTTTTTT. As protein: CASSFLAELTGELFF. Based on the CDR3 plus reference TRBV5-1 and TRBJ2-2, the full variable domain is KAGVTQTPRYLIKTRGQQVTLSCSPISGHRSVSWYQQTPGQGLQFLFEYFSETQRNKGNFPGRFSGRQFSNSRSEMNVSTLELGDSALYLCASSFLAELTGELFFGEGSRLTVL.

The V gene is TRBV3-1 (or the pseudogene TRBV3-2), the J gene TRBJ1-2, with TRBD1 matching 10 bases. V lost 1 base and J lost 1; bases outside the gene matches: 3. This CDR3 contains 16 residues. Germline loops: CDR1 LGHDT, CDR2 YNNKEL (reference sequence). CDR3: CASSQVRTGGNYGYTF. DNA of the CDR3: TGTGCCAGCAGCCAAGTGAGGACAGGGGGTAACTATGGCTACACCTTC.

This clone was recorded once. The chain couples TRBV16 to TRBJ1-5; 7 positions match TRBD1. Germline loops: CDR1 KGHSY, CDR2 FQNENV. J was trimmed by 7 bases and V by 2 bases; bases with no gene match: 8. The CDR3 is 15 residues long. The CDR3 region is CASSQTDRAGQPQHF. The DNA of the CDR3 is TGTGCCAGCAGCCAAACCGACAGGGCTGGCCAGCCCCAGCATTTT.

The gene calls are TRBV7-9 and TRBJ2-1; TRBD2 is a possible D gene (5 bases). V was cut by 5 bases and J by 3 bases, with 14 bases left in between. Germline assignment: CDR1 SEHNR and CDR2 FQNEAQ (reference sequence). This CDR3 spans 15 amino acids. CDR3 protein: CASSTLRGLYNEQFF. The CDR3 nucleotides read TGTGCCAGCAGCACCTTACGCGGGCTCTACAATGAGCAGTTCTTC.

The CDR3 region is CASSTGRIASGNTIYF. In nucleotides, the CDR3 is TGCGCCAGCAGCACAGGGAGAATAGCCTCTGGAAACACCATATATTTT. J is TRBJ1-3 and V is TRBV5-1; perhaps TRBD1 as D (6 bases). The length of the CDR3 is 16 residues. Germline values: CDR1 SGHRS, CDR2 YFSETQ. Trimming took 4 bases from V and 0 from J, leaving 14 bases between them.

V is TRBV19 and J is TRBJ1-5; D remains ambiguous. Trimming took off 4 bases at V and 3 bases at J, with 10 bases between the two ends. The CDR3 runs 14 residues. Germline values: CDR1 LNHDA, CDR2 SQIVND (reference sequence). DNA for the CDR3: TGTGCCAGTAGTAGGAGGGTTCACAATCAGCCCCAGCATTTT. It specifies CASSRRVHNQPQHF.

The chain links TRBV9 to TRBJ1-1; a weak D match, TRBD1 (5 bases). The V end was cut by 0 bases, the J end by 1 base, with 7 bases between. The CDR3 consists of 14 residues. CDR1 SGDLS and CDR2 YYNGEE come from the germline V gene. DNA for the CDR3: TGTGCCAGCAGCGTAGAGGGGCGGAACACTGAAGCTTTCTTT. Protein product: CASSVEGRNTEAFF. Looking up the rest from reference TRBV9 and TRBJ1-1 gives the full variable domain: DSGVTQTPKHLITATGQRVTLRCSPRSGDLSVYWYQQSLDQGLQFLIQYYNGEERAKGNILERFSAQQFPDLHSELNLSSLELGDSALYFCASSVEGRNTEAFFGQGTRLTVV.

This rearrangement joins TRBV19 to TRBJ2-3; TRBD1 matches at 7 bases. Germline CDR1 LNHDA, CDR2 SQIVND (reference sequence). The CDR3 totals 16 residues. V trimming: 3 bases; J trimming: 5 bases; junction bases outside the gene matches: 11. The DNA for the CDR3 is TGTGCCAGTAGTATCACCTCAGGGGGTGTCGGAGATACGCAGTATTTT. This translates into CASSITSGGVGDTQYF.

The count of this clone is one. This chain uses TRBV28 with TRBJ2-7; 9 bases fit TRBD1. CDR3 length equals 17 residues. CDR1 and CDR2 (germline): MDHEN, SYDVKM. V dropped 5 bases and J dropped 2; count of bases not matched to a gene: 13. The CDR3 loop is CASSRPEQGAGTYEQYF. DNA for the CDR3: TGTGCCAGCAGTCGACCTGAACAGGGGGCTGGCACCTACGAGCAGTACTTC.

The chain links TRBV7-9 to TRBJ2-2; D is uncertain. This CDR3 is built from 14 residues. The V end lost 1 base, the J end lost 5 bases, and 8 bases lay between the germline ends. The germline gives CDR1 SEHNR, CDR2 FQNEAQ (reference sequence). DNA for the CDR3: TGTGCCAGCAGCTTAGTTCCCGTAACCGGGGAGCTGTTTTTT. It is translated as CASSLVPVTGELFF. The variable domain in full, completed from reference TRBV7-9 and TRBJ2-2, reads DTGVSQNPRHKITKRGQNVTFRCDPISEHNRLYWYRQTLGQGPEFLTYFQNEAQLEKSRLLSDRFSAERPKGSFSTLEIQRTEQGDSAMYLCASSLVPVTGELFFGEGSRLTVL.

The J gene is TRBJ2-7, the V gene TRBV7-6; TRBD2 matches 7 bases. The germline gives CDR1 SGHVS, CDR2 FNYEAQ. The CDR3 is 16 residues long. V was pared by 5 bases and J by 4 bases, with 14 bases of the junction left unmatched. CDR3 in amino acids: CASSPTTALGRYEQYF. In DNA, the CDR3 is TGTGCCAGCAGCCCCACGACAGCGCTCGGGAGGTACGAGCAGTACTTC.

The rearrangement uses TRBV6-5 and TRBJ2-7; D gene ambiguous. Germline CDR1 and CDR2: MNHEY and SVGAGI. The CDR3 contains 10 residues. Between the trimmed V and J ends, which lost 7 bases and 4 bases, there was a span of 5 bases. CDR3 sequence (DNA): TGTGCCAGCAACGGGTACGAGCAGTACTTC. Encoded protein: CASNGYEQYF.

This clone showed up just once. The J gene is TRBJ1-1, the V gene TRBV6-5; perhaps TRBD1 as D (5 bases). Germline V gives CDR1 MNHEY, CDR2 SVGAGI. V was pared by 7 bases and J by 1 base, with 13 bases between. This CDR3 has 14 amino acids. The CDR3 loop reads CASIRQIGNTEAFF. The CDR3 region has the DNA TGTGCCAGCATTAGACAGATAGGGAACACTGAAGCTTTCTTT.

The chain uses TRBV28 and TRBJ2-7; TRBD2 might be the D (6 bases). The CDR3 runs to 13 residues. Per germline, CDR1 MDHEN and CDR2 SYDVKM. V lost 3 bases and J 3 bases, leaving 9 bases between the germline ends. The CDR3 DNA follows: TGTGCCAGCAGTTTGCAGGGAGGCTACGAGCAGTACGTC. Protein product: CASSLQGGYEQYV.

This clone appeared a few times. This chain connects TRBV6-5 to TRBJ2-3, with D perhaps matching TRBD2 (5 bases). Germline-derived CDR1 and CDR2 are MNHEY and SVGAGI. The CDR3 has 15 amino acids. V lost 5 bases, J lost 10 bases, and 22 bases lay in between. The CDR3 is CASSRESQISAAQYF. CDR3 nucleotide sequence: TGTGCCAGCAGTCGCGAAAGCCAGATTAGCGCAGCGCAGTATTTT.

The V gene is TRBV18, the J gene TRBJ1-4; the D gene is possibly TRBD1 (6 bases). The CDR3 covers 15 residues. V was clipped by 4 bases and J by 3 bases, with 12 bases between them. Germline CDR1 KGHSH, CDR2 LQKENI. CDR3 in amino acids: CASSRTGSPNEKLFF. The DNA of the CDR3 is TGTGCCAGCTCACGAACAGGGTCTCCTAATGAAAAACTGTTTTTT.

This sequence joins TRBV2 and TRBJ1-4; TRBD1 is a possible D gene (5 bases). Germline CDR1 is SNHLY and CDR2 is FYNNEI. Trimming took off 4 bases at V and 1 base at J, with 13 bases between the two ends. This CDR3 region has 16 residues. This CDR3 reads CASSVLGQGTNEKLFF. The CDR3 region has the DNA TGTGCCAGCAGTGTATTGGGGCAGGGAACTAATGAAAAACTGTTTTTT.

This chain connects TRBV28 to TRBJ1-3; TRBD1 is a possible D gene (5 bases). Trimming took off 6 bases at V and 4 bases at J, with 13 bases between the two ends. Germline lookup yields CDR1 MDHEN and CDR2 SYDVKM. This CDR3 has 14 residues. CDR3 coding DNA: TGTGCCAGCAGCGGTCCAGGGAGGGGAAACACCATATATTTT. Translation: CASSGPGRGNTIYF. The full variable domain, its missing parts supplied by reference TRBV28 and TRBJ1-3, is DVKVTQSSRYLVKRTGEKVFLECVQDMDHENMFWYRQDPGLGLRLIYFSYDVKMKEKGDIPEGYSVSREKKERFSLILESASTNQTSMYLCASSGPGRGNTIYFGEGSWLTVV.

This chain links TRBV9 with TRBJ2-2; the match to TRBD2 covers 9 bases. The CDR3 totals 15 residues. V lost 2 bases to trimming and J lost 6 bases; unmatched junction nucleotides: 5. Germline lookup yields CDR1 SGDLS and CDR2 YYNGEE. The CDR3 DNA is TGTGCCAGCAGCGTCGGGACTAGCCCTTCCGGGGAGCTGTTTTTT. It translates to CASSVGTSPSGELFF. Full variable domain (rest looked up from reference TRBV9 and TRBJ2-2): DSGVTQTPKHLITATGQRVTLRCSPRSGDLSVYWYQQSLDQGLQFLIQYYNGEERAKGNILERFSAQQFPDLHSELNLSSLELGDSALYFCASSVGTSPSGELFFGEGSRLTVL.

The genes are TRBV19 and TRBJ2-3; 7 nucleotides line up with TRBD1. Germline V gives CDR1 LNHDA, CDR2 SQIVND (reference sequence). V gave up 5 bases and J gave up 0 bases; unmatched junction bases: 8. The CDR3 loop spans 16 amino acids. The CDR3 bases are TGTGCCAGTAGTGCCAGACAGGGTATTAGCACAGATACGCAGTATTTT. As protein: CASSARQGISTDTQYF.